These 19 T cell receptor beta chains were sequenced from one sample in a study of T cell repertoires in cytomegalovirus infection. TCRdb reprocessed the reads via MiXCR and lists one record per CDR3 protein. Of about 180,000 distinct CDR3 sequences listed, about 18% were seen once; the top ten hold 20% to 25%. Material for sequencing was CD8+ T cells from PBMCs. These receptor sequences come from a human donor in good health (CMV status not recorded). Some clones in this sample may be carry-over from other donors' samples.

The V call is TRBV20-1, the J call TRBJ1-2; weak D call: TRBD1 (5 bases). From germline, CDR1 is DFQATT and CDR2 SNEGSKA (reference sequence). CDR3 length: 16 residues. V lost 0 bases and J lost 4, with 18 bases in between. As DNA, the CDR3 is TGCAGTGCTAGAGATCTTGGGGCATCAGAAGGCTATGGCTACACCTTC. Protein sequence: CSARDLGASEGYGYTF.

This chain uses TRBV5-1 with TRBJ2-1, with TRBD1 matching over 8 bases. V shed 7 bases, J shed 8 bases, and the junction held 14 bases outside the gene matches. CDR1 and CDR2 from the germline V gene are SGHRS and YFSETQ. This CDR3 contains 15 residues. Here the CDR3 DNA reads TGCGCCAGCTCTTTTCCGGGACAGGATGACGATGAGCAGTTCTTC. Residues: CASSFPGQDDDEQFF. Supplemented by reference TRBV5-1 and TRBJ2-1, the full variable domain reads KAGVTQTPRYLIKTRGQQVTLSCSPISGHRSVSWYQQTPGQGLQFLFEYFSETQRNKGNFPGRFSGRQFSNSRSEMNVSTLELGDSALYLCASSFPGQDDDEQFFGPGTRLTVL.

The rearrangement links TRBV13 to TRBJ2-4; 7 bases are a match to TRBD1. This CDR3 is built from 14 residues. With 4 bases clipped from V and 4 bases from J, the junction kept 4 bases outside the gene matches. Germline V CDR1 and CDR2: PRHDT, FYEKMQ (reference sequence). DNA for the CDR3: TGTGCCAGCAGCTCGGGACAGCTAAAAAACATTCAGTACTTC. Encoded protein: CASSSGQLKNIQYF.

This rearrangement joins TRBV7-6 to TRBJ2-1; 7 positions match TRBD2. Looked up from germline, CDR1 is SGHVS and CDR2 is FNYEAQ. V trimming: 10 bases; J trimming: 6 bases; junction bases outside the gene matches: 9. This CDR3 contains 13 residues. CDR3 bases: TGTGCCACCGAGCTCGCGGGGGTCAATGAGCAGTTCTTC. This translates into CATELAGVNEQFF.

This clonotype appeared many times. This rearrangement joins TRBV7-2 to TRBJ1-3, with TRBD1 matching over 7 bases. The V gene end was trimmed by 5 bases and the J gene end by 2 bases; junction bases not matched to a gene: 9. The length of the CDR3 is 16 residues. In germline, CDR1 is SGHTA, CDR2 FQGNSA. The chain's CDR3 is CASSTGTDGPGNTIYF. CDR3 DNA sequence: TGTGCCAGCAGCACAGGGACAGATGGACCTGGAAACACCATATATTTT.

This clonotype was observed a handful of times. This chain links TRBV4-3 with TRBJ2-7; D not certain. CDR1 LGHNA and CDR2 YSLEER come from the germline V gene. Between the trimmed V and J ends, which lost 0 bases and 2 bases, there was a span of 11 bases. The CDR3 sequence is 15 residues long. This CDR3 is CASSQEGSGAYEQYF. The DNA for the CDR3 is TGCGCCAGCAGCCAAGAAGGGTCCGGAGCCTACGAGCAGTACTTC.

This chain links TRBV6-8 with TRBJ2-7; no clear D gene. Germline V gene sequence: CDR1 MNHGY, CDR2 SAAAGT. V lost 2 bases and J lost 4, with 6 bases in between. CDR3 length: 12 amino acids. The CDR3 coding sequence is TGTGCCAGCAGTTACGATCTTTACGAGCAGTACTTC. It codes for CASSYDLYEQYF.

This clonotype came up a few times. The chain couples TRBV12-5 to TRBJ1-2, with 7 bases fitting TRBD1. Germline assignment: CDR1 LGHNT and CDR2 FRNRAP. Unmatched junction bases numbered 6, after V lost 6 bases and J lost 2 bases. The CDR3 is 14 residues long. CDR3 sequence: CASGPDRANYGYTF. In DNA, the CDR3 is TGTGCTAGTGGGCCTGACAGGGCAAACTATGGCTACACCTTC. The complete variable domain, with remaining parts taken from reference TRBV12-5 and TRBJ1-2, reads DARVTQTPRHKVTEMGQEVTMRCQPILGHNTVFWYRQTMMQGLELLAYFRNRAPLDDSGMPKDRFSAEMPDATLATLKIQPSEPRDSAVYFCASGPDRANYGYTFGSGTRLTVV.

This clonotype was recorded a few times. V is TRBV7-2 and J is TRBJ1-1; D is unclear. The V gene lost 5 bases and the J gene lost 6 bases, with 7 bases spanning the gap. The CDR3 runs to 11 residues. The germline gives CDR1 SGHTA, CDR2 FQGNSA. CDR3 DNA: TGTGCCAGCAGCGCGAAGGCTGAAGCTTTCTTT. It specifies CASSAKAEAFF.

V is TRBV27 and J is TRBJ2-1; perhaps D is TRBD1 or TRBD2 (5 bases each). The V gene's germline CDR1 is MNHEY and CDR2 SMNVEV (reference sequence). The CDR3 runs to 14 residues. V lost 4 bases and J lost 5, with 12 bases in between. CDR3: CASSYPGTHNEQFF. CDR3 nucleotide sequence: TGTGCCAGCAGTTATCCAGGGACCCACAATGAGCAGTTCTTC.

This chain links TRBV7-2 with TRBJ2-5; 7 positions match TRBD2. The trim removed 1 base at V and 1 base at J, leaving 3 bases unmatched. The germline V gene encodes CDR1 SGHTA and CDR2 FQGNSA. The CDR3 loop spans 15 amino acids. CDR3 nucleotides: TGTGCCAGCAGCTTAGAAGCGGGAATCCAAGAGACCCAGTACTTC. It yields the protein CASSLEAGIQETQYF.

V and J are TRBV7-3 and TRBJ2-7; 9 positions agree with TRBD2. CDR1 is SGHTA, CDR2 FQGTGA, per germline. V shed 0 bases, J shed 2 bases, and the junction held 2 bases outside the gene matches. The CDR3 runs 15 residues. In nucleotides, the CDR3 is TGTGCCAGCAGCTTAACTAGCGGGAGAACCTACGAGCAGTACTTC. Encoded protein: CASSLTSGRTYEQYF.

This clonotype turned up a few times. The chain couples TRBV11-2 to TRBJ2-1, with TRBD1 identical over 9 bases. Germline V gene lookup returns CDR1 SGHAT and CDR2 FQNNGV. The CDR3 consists of 17 residues. Trimming cost V 1 base and J 5 bases; bases outside gene matches: 9. CDR3 nucleotides: TGTGCCAGCAGCTTAGCCTCCGGGACAGGGTCCCACAATGAGCAGTTCTTC. It is translated as CASSLASGTGSHNEQFF.

This clonotype was recorded a few times. The rearrangement uses TRBV7-2 and TRBJ2-7; 9 bases line up with TRBD2. The germline gives CDR1 SGHTA, CDR2 FQGNSA. The CDR3 extends over 14 amino acids. V was clipped by 7 bases and J by 4 bases; unmatched bases: 8. The CDR3 reads CASTIAGASYEQYF. The CDR3 region has the DNA TGTGCCAGCACTATAGCGGGGGCTTCATACGAGCAGTACTTC.

In the case of this clonotype: The junction shows a germline mismatch at one end, possibly a read error. V is TRBV6-2 or TRBV6-3 and J is TRBJ2-7; D not certain. Germline values: CDR1 MNHEY, CDR2 SVGEGT. The length of the CDR3 is 14 residues. The CDR3 DNA follows: TGTGGCAGCAGCCTCACCAATCCCTACGATGAGCAGTACTTC. Amino acids: CGSSLTNPYDEQYF.

The V call is TRBV7-3, the J call TRBJ2-7; 8 bases align to TRBD1. The CDR3 extends over 13 amino acids. The germline V gene encodes CDR1 SGHTA and CDR2 FQGTGA. The V and J ends lost 6 bases and 7 bases, in that order; junction bases with no gene match: 8. The CDR3 coding sequence is TGTGCCAGCAGTAAACGGACAGGGAAAGAGCAGTACTTC. Translated: CASSKRTGKEQYF.

This CDR3 is CASSPNRTPGQGAGANVLTF. In DNA, the CDR3 is TGTGCCAGCAGCCCTAATAGGACTCCGGGACAGGGAGCTGGGGCCAACGTCCTGACTTTC. J is TRBJ2-6 and V is TRBV7-9; TRBD1 matches 9 bases. Germline V gene data show CDR1 as SEHNR and CDR2 as FQNEAQ (reference sequence). V shed 5 bases, J shed 2 bases, and the junction held 16 bases outside the gene matches. CDR3 length: 20 amino acids.

In this sample, this clonotype turned up once. The chain employs TRBV29-1 and TRBJ2-7; D unclear. CDR1 is SQVTM and CDR2 is ANQGSEA in the germline V gene. Trimming took 4 bases from V and 0 from J, leaving 13 bases between them. The CDR3 length is 14 residues. This chain's CDR3 is CSVGDTAFSYEQYF. The CDR3 nucleotides are TGCAGCGTTGGCGATACAGCTTTCTCCTACGAGCAGTACTTC.

The chain combines TRBV12-3 or TRBV12-4 with TRBJ2-7; no reliable D call. V dropped 1 base and J dropped 9 bases, with 10 bases sitting between them. The CDR3 is 12 residues long. The CDR3 DNA sequence: TGTGCCAGCAGTTTAGGGACGCCTGGGCAGTACTTC. Translating gives CASSLGTPGQYF.